This T cell receptor (beta chain) was recorded in a study of blood T cell repertoires in COVID-19. Study overall: The United States, Italy and Spain were the sources of the acute and convalescent COVID-19 samples. Sources were T cells, B-cell-depleted T cells, or PBMCs; the material itself was cDNA or gDNA.

Per the original data handling: Quantification of nucleated cells was approximated via reference gene primer amplification. Clones were sequenced by immunoSEQ multiplex PCR, and TCRdb holds only the in-frame ones, with some missing. The V and J calls and the clone size are those of that table, but D and trimming were determined from the DNA. The sample shows about 160,000 clones, 60% to 85% of them seen only once. V lost 5 bases, J lost 3 bases, and 17 bases lay in between. Germline loops: CDR1 SGHKS, CDR2 YYEKEE (reference sequence). The CDR3 runs to 15 residues. The source material was peripheral blood. V gene TRBV5-5 combines with J gene TRBJ1-2, with TRBD1 as a possible D gene (5 bases). The receptor was isolated from a man aged 55 to 70 with acute or convalescent COVID-19. The CDR3 bases are TGTGCCAGCAGGCCAATCTCCGCGGGGCACTATGGCTACACCTTC. Protein sequence: CASRPISAGHYGYTF.